These T cell receptor beta chains were read from a single sample in a study of CD8 T cells in ankylosing spondylitis. MiXCR, applied by TCRdb to the 5' RACE reads, yields one record per CDR3 protein. The sample lists hundreds of thousands of distinct CDR3 sequences, 12% occurring once. Sequenced sample: blood, either unsorted or a sorted T cell fraction (not recorded which). The source of these receptors is a male donor with ankylosing spondylitis. CDR3s include the opening cysteine and the closing phenylalanine or tryptophan. The D gene is left open where the match is weak. Not all rows give a size; the values are once, few, many and, for expanded clones, a class.

.,TRBV4-3,TRBJ2-2,.,TGCGCCAGCAGCCAAGATCTAAGTCGGGGCGGGGAGCTGTTTTTT,CASSQDLSRGGELFF
.,TRBV7-2,TRBJ2-3,.,TGTGCCAGCGCCCAGACGAGAATCGATACGCAGTATTTT,CASAQTRIDTQYF
TRBD2,TRBV20-1,TRBJ2-5,many,TGCAGTGCTTCGGGACTAGCGGGAGTTAGAGAGACCCAGTACTTC,CSASGLAGVRETQYF
.,TRBV5-1,TRBJ2-7,.,TGCGCCAGCAGCTTGGGGGCTTTGTCAGCCGCCTACGAGCAGTACTTC,CASSLGALSAAYEQYF
TRBD1,TRBV7-2,TRBJ2-7,.,TGTGCCAGCAGCTTAGAGGACAGGGGGCTCTACGAGCAGTACTTC,CASSLEDRGLYEQYF
.,TRBV7-9,TRBJ2-7,.,TGTGCCAGCAGCTTAAGAACCGAGATTAACGAGCAGTACTTC,CASSLRTEINEQYF
.,TRBV4-3,TRBJ2-3,.,TGCGCCAGCAGCCCGAAGGGCCCGACTCCCACAGATACGCAGTATTTT,CASSPKGPTPTDTQYF
.,TRBV9,TRBJ2-7,few,TGTGCCAGCAGCCTTACTACACGAGGGGTCGGAGAGCAGTACTTC,CASSLTTRGVGEQYF
.,TRBV4-1,TRBJ2-3,.,TGCGCCAGCAGCCGACAAGGACGGGAGACAGATACGCAGTATTTT,CASSRQGRETDTQYF
.,TRBV20-1,TRBJ2-2,.,TGCAGTGCTAGAGATCGGACTGGCCCCCGGGAGCTGTTTTTT,CSARDRTGPRELFF
TRBD1,TRBV12-3/TRBV12-4,TRBJ2-5,many,TGTGCCAGCAGTCTCCTCGGACAGGGTGAAGAGACCCAGTACTTC,CASSLLGQGEETQYF
.,TRBV29-1,TRBJ1-1,.,TGCAGCGTTCAGGGGCCGGTTCCTGAAGCTTTCTTT,CSVQGPVPEAFF
.,TRBV18,TRBJ1-5,.,TGTGCCAGCTCAATGACAGTTAATAGCAATCAGCCCCAGCATTTT,CASSMTVNSNQPQHF
.,TRBV6-1,TRBJ2-7,.,TGTGCCAGCAGTGAAGCCGGGACACTACCCAACGAGCAGTACTTC,CASSEAGTLPNEQYF
TRBD1,TRBV4-2,TRBJ2-7,.,TGTGCCAGCAGCCAAGATATGGGACAGGGAATCCACGAGCAGTACTTC,CASSQDMGQGIHEQYF
.,TRBV18,TRBJ2-5,.,TGTGCCAGCTCACCGCCCCCTCTAGGGTTGACCCAGTACTTC,CASSPPPLGLTQYF
.,TRBV5-1,TRBJ2-3,.,TGCGCCAGCAGAAGGGACGGGATAACAGATACGCAGTATTTT,CASRRDGITDTQYF
TRBD1,TRBV20-1,TRBJ1-1,.,TGCAGTGCTAGGCCCCGGACAGGAAACACTGAAGCTTTCTTT,CSARPRTGNTEAFF